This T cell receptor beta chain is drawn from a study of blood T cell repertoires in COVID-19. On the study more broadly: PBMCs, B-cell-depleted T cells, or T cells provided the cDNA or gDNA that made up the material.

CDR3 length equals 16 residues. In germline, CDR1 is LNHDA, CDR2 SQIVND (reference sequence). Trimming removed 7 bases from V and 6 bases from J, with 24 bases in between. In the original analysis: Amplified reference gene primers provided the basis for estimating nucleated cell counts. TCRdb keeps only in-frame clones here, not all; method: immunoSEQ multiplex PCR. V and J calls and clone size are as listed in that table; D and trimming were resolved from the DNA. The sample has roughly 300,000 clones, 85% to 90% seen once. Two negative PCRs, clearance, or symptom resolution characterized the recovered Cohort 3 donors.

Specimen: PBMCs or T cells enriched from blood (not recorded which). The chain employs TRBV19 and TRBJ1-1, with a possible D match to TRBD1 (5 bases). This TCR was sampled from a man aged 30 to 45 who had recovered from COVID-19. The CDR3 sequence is CASIGTEKGYGAEAFF. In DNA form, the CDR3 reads TGTGCCAGTATCGGGACTGAGAAAGGGTATGGCGCTGAAGCTTTCTTT.